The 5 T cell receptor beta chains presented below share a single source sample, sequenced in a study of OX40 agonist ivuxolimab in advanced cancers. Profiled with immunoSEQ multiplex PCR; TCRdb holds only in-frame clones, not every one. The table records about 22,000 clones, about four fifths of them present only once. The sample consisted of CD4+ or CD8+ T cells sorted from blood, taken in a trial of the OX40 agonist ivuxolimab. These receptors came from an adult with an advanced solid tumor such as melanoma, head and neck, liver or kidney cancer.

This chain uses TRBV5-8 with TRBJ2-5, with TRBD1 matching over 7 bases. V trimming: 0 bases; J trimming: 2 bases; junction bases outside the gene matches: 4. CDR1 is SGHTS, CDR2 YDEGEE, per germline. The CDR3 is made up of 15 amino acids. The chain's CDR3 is CASSLGQGKQETQYF. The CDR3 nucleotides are TGTGCCAGCAGCTTGGGACAGGGAAAACAAGAGACCCAGTACTTC. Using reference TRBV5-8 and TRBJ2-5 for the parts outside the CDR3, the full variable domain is EAGVTQSPTHLIKTRGQQATLRCSPISGHTSVYWYQQALGLGLQFLLWYDEGEERNRGNFPPRFSGRQFPNYSSELNVNALELEDSALYLCASSLGQGKQETQYFGPGTRLLVL.

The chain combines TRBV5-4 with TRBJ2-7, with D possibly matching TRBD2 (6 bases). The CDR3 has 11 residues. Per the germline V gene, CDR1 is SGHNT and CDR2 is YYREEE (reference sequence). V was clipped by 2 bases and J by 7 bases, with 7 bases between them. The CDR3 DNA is TGTGCCAGCAGCTTCCGGGGGGAGCAGTACTTC. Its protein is CASSFRGEQYF.

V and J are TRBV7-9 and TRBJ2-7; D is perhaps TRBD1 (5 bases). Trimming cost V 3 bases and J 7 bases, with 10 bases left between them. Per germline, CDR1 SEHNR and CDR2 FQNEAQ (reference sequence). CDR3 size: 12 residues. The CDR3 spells CASSFPKGEQYF. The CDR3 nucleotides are TGTGCCAGCAGCTTTCCGAAGGGGGAGCAGTACTTC.

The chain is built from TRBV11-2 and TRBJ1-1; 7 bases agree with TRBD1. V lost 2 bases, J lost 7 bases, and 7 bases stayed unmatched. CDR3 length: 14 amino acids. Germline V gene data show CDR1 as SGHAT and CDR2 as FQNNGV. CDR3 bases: TGTGCCAGCAGCTTACCGACAGGGCGTTGTGAAGCTTTCTTT. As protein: CASSLPTGRCEAFF.

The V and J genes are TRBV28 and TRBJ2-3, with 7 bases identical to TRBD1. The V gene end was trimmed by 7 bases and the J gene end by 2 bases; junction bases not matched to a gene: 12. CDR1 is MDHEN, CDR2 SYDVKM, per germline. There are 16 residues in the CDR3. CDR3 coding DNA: TGTGCCAGCACACAAACGACAGGGACAGTCACAGATACGCAGTATTTT. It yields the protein CASTQTTGTVTDTQYF.